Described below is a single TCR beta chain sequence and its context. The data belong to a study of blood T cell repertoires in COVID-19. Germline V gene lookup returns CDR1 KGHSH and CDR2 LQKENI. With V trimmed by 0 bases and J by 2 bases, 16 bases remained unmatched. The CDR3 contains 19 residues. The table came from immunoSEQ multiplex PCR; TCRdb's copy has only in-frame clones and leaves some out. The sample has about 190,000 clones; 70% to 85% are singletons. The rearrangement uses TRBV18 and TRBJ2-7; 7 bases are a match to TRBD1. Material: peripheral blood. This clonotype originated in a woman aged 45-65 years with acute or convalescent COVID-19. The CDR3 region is CASSPPYPRQGVKTYEQYF. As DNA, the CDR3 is TGTGCCAGCTCACCACCTTATCCGAGACAGGGCGTAAAGACCTACGAGCAGTACTTC.